Listed here are 2 T cell receptor beta chains from one sample, sequenced in a study of identifying expanded T cells in peripheral blood. Profiled with immunoSEQ multiplex PCR; TCRdb holds only in-frame clones, not every one. The data show approximately 110,000 clones, 85% to 90% seen once. Sequencing input: blood. These receptors were taken from a person aged 18 to 75 in good health.

CDR3 amino acids: CASSIQQGVSYEQYF. The CDR3 DNA follows: TGTGCCAGTAGTATACAACAGGGGGTTTCCTACGAGCAGTACTTC. The chain employs TRBV19 and TRBJ2-7, with 8 bases identical to TRBD1. The CDR3 length is 15 residues. J gave up 1 base and V 2 bases, and 4 bases lay outside the gene matches. Per germline, CDR1 LNHDA and CDR2 SQIVND (reference sequence).

V gene TRBV5-4 combines with J gene TRBJ2-7; 7 bases fit TRBD1. The CDR3 is 14 amino acids. Germline V lookup: CDR1 SGHNT, CDR2 YYREEE (reference sequence). J was trimmed by 2 bases and V by 4 bases; bases with no gene match: 6. The CDR3 DNA follows: TGTGCCAGCAGCCTGAGGGACAGCCCCTACGAGCAGTACTTC. Its translation: CASSLRDSPYEQYF.